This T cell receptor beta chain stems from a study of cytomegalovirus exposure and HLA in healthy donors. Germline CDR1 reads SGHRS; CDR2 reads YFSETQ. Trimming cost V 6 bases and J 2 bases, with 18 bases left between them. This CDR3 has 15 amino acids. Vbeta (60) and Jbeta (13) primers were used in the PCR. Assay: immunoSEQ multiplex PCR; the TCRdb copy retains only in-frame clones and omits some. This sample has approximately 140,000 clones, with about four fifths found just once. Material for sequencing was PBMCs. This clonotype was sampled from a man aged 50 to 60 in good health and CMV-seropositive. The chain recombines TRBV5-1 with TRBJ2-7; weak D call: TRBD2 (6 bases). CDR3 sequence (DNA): TGCGCCAGCACCCGCGGCGGGACTGATCCCTACGAGCAGTACTTC. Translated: CASTRGGTDPYEQYF.